The rows below give T cell receptor beta chains drawn from one sample of a study of cytomegalovirus exposure and HLA in healthy donors. Assay used: immunoSEQ multiplex PCR; TCRdb lists only in-frame clones, some missing. The table has 100,000 to 150,000 clones, about 84% seen once. Sequencing input: PBMCs. These receptors originate from a man younger than 35 in good health and CMV-seropositive. Both conserved end residues are trimmed from each CDR3. D genes are given only for firm matches.

ASSSPGTGGNNEQF TRBV5-4 TRBD1 TRBJ2-1
ASSLGGADEQF TRBV5-5 . TRBJ2-1
ASSVGRETEAF TRBV2 . TRBJ1-1
ASSPGRGPGSPLH TRBV4-3 . TRBJ1-6
ASSQVFRSGRASSYEQY TRBV14 TRBD2 TRBJ2-7
ASSHVMDTQY TRBV5-5 . TRBJ2-3
ASSVPDTGELF TRBV10-1 . TRBJ2-2
ASGQGVSYEQY TRBV5-1 TRBD1 TRBJ2-7
ASSLAGMGTTEAF TRBV7-2 . TRBJ1-1
ASTRDSSVYGYT TRBV2 TRBD1 TRBJ1-2
ASSTGGSTGELF TRBV7-2 . TRBJ2-2
SVERGTAQY TRBV29-1 . TRBJ2-3
ASRFRGETGELF TRBV19 . TRBJ2-2
ASSDRVAGGPMNEQF TRBV10-1 TRBD2 TRBJ2-1
ASSLTDRGDTGELF TRBV9 TRBD1 TRBJ2-2
SVFRGRGMQGYT TRBV29-1 . TRBJ1-2
ASRGTGNEAF TRBV5-1 TRBD1 TRBJ1-1
ASSQDPRQGDGNYGYT TRBV4-3 TRBD1 TRBJ1-2
ASSAPGQAYEAF TRBV6-1 TRBD1 TRBJ1-1
ASSRQVLAKNIQY TRBV2 . TRBJ2-4
ASSTQTSGGYNEQF TRBV6-6 TRBD2 TRBJ2-1
ASSSRGGGTSTDTQY TRBV7-6 TRBD2 TRBJ2-3
ASRHRVGRSEETQY TRBV19 . TRBJ2-5
ASSLGSGYTGELF TRBV5-1 . TRBJ2-2
ASSIVAGGNQPQH TRBV19 . TRBJ1-5
ASSKARARFLVAGAGELF TRBV21-1 . TRBJ2-2
ASSPSRTGTYEQY TRBV11-3 TRBD1 TRBJ2-7
AWIHITGTTEAF TRBV30 . TRBJ1-1
ASSASSGAYNEQF TRBV2 . TRBJ2-1
ASSSFRAGELF TRBV11-2 . TRBJ2-2
ASSQRAGDYEQY TRBV4-3 . TRBJ2-7
ASSDSEHTEAF TRBV6-4 . TRBJ1-1
ASSWEGQRDEQF TRBV5-1 TRBD2 TRBJ2-1
SVRVRQGVDTEAF TRBV29-1 TRBD1 TRBJ1-1
ASSQGQAVPGYT TRBV5-1 TRBD1 TRBJ1-2
ASSLGGAGHEQF TRBV6-4 . TRBJ2-1
ASSVEHNGNTIY TRBV9 . TRBJ1-3
AWRVLNDYGYT TRBV30 . TRBJ1-2
ASTDSRPNANYGYT TRBV25-1 . TRBJ1-2
ASSPSDRTSGRGWTDTQY TRBV27 TRBD2 TRBJ2-3
ASSIFGNTEAF TRBV19 . TRBJ1-1
ASSRQVGVRDTQY TRBV27 . TRBJ2-3
AWSVGGGNQPQH TRBV30 . TRBJ1-5
ASSSRLAGLV TRBV7-9 TRBD2 TRBJ2-1
ASSLRDRGETEAF TRBV6-7 TRBD1 TRBJ1-1
ASSLGSGRGNEQF TRBV9 TRBD2 TRBJ2-1
ASSLETGSPEAF TRBV5-1 TRBD1 TRBJ1-1
ASSLMAGGELF TRBV7-9 . TRBJ2-2
ASSRQAISNQPQH TRBV19 . TRBJ1-5
ASSRRSGEWDNSPLH TRBV19 . TRBJ1-6
ASSLIPGEETQY TRBV5-1 . TRBJ2-5
TSSLGGTGDVVEAF TRBV7-9 TRBD1 TRBJ1-1
ASSPTTSMGEQF TRBV7-6 . TRBJ2-1
ASSTRTGVSNSPLH TRBV5-6 TRBD1 TRBJ1-6
ASSQEGGAGSKNIQY TRBV4-1 . TRBJ2-4
ASSPTGENEKLF TRBV18 TRBD1 TRBJ1-4
ASSLFFGAGELF TRBV7-2 . TRBJ2-2
SVRLWQGNTEAF TRBV29-1 . TRBJ1-1
ASSYRSGGNTIY TRBV27 . TRBJ1-3
SVGYNDEQF TRBV29-1 . TRBJ2-1